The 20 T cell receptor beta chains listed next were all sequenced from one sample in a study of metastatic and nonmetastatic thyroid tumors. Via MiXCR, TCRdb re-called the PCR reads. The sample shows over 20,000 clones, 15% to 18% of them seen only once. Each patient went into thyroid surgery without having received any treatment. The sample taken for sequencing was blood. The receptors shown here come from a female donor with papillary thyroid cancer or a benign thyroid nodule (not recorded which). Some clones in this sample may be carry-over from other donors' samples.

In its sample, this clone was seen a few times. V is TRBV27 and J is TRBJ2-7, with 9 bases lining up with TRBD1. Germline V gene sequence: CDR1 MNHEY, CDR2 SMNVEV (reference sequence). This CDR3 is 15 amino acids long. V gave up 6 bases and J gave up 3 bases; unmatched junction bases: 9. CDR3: CASRTTGTGIYEQYF. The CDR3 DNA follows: TGTGCCAGCAGGACAACCGGGACAGGGATCTACGAGCAGTACTTC.

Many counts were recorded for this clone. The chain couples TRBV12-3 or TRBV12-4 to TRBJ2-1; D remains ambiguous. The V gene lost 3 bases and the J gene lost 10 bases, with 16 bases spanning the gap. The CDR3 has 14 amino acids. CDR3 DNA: TGTGCCAGCAGTTTGGATTCCCTAGTACGCGAGCAGTTCTTC. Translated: CASSLDSLVREQFF.

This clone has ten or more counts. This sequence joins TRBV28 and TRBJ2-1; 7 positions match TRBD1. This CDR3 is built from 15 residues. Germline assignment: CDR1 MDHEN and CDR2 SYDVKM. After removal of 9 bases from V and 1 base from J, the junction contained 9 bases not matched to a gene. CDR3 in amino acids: CASRGGGPSYNEQFF. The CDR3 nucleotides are TGTGCCAGTAGAGGGGGCGGGCCATCCTACAATGAGCAGTTCTTC.

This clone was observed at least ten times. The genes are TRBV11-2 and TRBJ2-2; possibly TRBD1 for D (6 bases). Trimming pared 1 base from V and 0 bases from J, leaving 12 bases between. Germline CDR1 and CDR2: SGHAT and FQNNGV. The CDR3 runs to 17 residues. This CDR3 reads CASSLGGHSSNTGELFF. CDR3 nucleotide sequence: TGTGCCAGCAGCTTAGGGGGACACTCTTCGAACACCGGGGAGCTGTTTTTT.

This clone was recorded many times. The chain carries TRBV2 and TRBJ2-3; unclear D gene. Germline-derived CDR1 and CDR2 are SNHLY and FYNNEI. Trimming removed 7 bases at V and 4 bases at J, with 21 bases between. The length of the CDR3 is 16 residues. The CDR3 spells CASTPLKGLGADTQYF. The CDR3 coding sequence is TGTGCCAGCACCCCCTTAAAGGGCCTGGGCGCAGATACGCAGTATTTT.

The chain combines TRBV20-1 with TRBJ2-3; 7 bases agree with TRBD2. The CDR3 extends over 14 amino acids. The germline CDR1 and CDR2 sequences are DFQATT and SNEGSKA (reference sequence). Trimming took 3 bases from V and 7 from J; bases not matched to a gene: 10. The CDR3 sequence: CSASFWEGLYTQYF. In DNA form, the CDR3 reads TGCAGTGCTAGTTTCTGGGAGGGATTATATACGCAGTATTTT.

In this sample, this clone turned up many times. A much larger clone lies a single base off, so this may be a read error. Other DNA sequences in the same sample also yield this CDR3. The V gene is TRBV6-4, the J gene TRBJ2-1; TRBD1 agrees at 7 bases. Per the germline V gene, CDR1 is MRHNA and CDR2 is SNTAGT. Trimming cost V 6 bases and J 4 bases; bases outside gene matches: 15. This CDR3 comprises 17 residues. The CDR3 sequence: CASRALSLGQRYNEQFF. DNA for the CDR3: TGTGCCAGCAGAGCCCTCTCCCTGGGACAGAGATACAATGAGCAGTTCTTC.

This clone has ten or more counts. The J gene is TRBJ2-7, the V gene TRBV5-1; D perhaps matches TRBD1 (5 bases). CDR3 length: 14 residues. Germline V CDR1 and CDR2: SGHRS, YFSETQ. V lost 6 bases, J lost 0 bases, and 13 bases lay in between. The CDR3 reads CASTPDSSSYEQYF. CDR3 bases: TGCGCCAGCACCCCCGACAGTAGCTCCTACGAGCAGTACTTC.

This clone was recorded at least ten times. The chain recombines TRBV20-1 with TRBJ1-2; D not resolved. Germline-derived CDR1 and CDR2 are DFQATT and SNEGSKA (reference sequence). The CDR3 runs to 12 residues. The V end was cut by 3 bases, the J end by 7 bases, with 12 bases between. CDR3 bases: TGCAGTGCTAGCTCGTCCTTGGTTGGCTACACCTTC. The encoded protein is CSASSSLVGYTF.

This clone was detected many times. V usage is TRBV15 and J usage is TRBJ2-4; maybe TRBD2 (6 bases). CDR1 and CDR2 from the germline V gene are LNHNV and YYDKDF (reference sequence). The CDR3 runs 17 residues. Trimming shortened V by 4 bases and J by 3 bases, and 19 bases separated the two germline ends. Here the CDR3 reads CATSKEGFRGSKNIQYF. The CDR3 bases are TGTGCCACCAGCAAGGAGGGTTTTCGGGGTAGCAAAAACATTCAGTACTTC.

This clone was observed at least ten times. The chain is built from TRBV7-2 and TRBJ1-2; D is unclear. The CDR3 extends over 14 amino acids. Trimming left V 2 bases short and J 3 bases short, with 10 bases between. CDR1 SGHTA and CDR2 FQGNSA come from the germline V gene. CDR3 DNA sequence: TGTGCCAGCAGCTTAAGCCGGGAACACTATGGCTACACCTTC. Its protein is CASSLSREHYGYTF.

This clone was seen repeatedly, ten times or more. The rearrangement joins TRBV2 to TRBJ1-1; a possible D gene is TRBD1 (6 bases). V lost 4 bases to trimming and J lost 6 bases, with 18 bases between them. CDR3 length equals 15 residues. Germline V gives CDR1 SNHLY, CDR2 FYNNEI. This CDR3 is CASSGASGARAEAFF. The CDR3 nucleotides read TGTGCCAGCAGTGGGGCTTCGGGGGCGAGGGCTGAAGCTTTCTTT.

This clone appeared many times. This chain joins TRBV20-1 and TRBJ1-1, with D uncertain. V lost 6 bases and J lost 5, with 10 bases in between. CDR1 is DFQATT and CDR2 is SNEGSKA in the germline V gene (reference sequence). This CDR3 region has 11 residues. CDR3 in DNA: TGCAGTGCCGACACCTCAACTGAAGCTTTCTTT. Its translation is CSADTSTEAFF.

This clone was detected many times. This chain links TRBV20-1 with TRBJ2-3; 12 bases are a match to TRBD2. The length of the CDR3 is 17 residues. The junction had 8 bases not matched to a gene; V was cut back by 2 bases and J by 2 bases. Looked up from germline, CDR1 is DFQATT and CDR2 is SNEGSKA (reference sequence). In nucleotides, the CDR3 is TGCAGTGCTAGACCGAGACTAGCGGGGGTGATCACAGATACGCAGTATTTT. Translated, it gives CSARPRLAGVITDTQYF.

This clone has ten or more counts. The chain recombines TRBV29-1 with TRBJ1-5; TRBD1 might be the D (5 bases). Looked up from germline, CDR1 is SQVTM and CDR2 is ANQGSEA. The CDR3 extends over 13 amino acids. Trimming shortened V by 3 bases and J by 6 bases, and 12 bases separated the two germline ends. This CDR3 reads CSVDPGRGQPQHF. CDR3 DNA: TGCAGCGTTGACCCCGGAAGGGGTCAGCCCCAGCATTTT.

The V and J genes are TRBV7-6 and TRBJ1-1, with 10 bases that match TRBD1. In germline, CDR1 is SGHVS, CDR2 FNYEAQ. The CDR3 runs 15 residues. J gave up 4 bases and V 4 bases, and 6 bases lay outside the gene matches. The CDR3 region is CASSSRDRGPTEAFF. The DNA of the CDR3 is TGTGCCAGCAGCTCCCGGGACAGGGGTCCCACTGAAGCTTTCTTT. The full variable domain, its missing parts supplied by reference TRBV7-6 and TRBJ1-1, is GAGVSQSPRYKVTKRGQDVALRCDPISGHVSLYWYRQALGQGPEFLTYFNYEAQQDKSGLPNDRFSAERPEGSISTLTIQRTEQRDSAMYRCASSSRDRGPTEAFFGQGTRLTVV.

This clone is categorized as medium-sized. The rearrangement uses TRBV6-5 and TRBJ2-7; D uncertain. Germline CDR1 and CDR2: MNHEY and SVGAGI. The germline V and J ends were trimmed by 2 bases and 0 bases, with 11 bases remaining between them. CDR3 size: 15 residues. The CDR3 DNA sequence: TGTGCCAGCAGTTACGGACGCCATAGCTCCTACGAGCAGTACTTC. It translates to CASSYGRHSSYEQYF.

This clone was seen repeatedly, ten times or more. CDR3 nucleotide sequence: TGTGCCAGCAGCCGGGCCCGGGACAATGGGCTGTTTTTT. The encoded protein is CASSRARDNGLFF. The chain recombines TRBV7-3 with TRBJ2-2, with D maybe TRBD1 (6 bases). V dropped 5 bases and J dropped 13 bases, with 17 bases sitting between them. Looked up from germline, CDR1 is SGHTA and CDR2 is FQGTGA. The CDR3 contains 13 residues.

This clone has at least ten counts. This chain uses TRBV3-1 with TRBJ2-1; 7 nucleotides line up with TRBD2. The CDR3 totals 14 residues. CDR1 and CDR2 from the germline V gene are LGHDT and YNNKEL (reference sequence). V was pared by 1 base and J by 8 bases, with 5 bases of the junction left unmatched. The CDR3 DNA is TGTGCCAGCAGCCAAGTGACTAGCAGGCATGAGCAGTTCTTC. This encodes CASSQVTSRHEQFF.

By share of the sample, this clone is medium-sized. CDR3 in amino acids: CASSYSSGDSYEQYF. CDR3 coding DNA: TGTGCCAGCAGTTACTCTAGCGGGGACTCCTACGAGCAGTACTTC. The chain couples TRBV6-5 to TRBJ2-7, with TRBD2 identical over 8 bases. With V trimmed by 0 bases and J by 0 bases, 1 base remained unmatched. Germline V lookup: CDR1 MNHEY, CDR2 SVGAGI. The CDR3 has 15 residues.